This TCR beta chain stems from a study of CD8 T cells in cerebrospinal fluid in Alzheimer's disease. A remark on this clonotype: What it recognizes is unknown.

The CDR3 has 11 residues. Germline CDR1 reads SGHTA; CDR2 reads FQGNSA. Study-wide points: Alzheimer's patients were not enriched for EBV-specific clones, which were not the most expanded.

Participants were all in good physical condition and free of acute infection. Biomarkers including neurofilament, amyloid-beta and tau confirmed neurodegeneration in the patients. Reanalyzing the 10x single-cell sequencing reads, TCRdb keeps one entry per CDR3 protein, without DNA. In all, the sample yields 550 to 700 distinct CDR3 sequences. The rearrangement joins TRBV7-2 to TRBJ2-3. This TCR derives from a human donor with Parkinson's disease. The source material was cerebrospinal fluid. CDR3 residues: CASRGGDTQYF. Full variable domain (rest looked up from reference TRBV7-2 and TRBJ2-3): GAGVSQSPSNKVTEKGKDVELRCDPISGHTALYWYRQSLGQGLEFLIYFQGNSAPDKSGLPSDRFSAERTGGSVSTLTIQRTQQEDSAVYLCASRGGDTQYFGPGTRLTVL.